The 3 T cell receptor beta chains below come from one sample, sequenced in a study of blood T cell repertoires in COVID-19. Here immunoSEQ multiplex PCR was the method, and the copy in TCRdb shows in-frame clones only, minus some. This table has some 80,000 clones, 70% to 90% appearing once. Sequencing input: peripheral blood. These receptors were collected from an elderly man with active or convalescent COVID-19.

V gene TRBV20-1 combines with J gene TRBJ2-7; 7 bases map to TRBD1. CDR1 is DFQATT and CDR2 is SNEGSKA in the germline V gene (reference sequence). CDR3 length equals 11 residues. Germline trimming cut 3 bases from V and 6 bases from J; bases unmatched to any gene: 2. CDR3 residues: CSARTGTEQYV. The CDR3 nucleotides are TGCAGTGCTAGGACAGGGACCGAGCAGTACGTC.

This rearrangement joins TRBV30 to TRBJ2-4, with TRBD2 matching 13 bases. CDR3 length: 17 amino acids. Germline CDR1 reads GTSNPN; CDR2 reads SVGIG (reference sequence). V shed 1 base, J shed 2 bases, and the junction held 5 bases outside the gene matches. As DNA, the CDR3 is TGTGCCTGGAGTGGGAGGACTAGCGGGAGTACCAAAAACATTCAGTACTTC. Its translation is CAWSGRTSGSTKNIQYF. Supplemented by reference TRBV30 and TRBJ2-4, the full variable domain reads SQTIHQWPATLVQPVGSPLSLECTVEGTSNPNLYWYRQAAGRGLQLLFYSVGIGQISSEVPQNLSASRPQDRQFILSSKKLLLSDSGFYLCAWSGRTSGSTKNIQYFGAGTRLSVL.

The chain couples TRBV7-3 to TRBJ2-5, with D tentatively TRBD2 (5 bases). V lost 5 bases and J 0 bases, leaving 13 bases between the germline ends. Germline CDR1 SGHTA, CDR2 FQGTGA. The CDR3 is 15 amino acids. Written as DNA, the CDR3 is TGTGCCAGCAGCCCCCGGGGAGCGAACCAAGAGACCCAGTACTTC. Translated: CASSPRGANQETQYF.